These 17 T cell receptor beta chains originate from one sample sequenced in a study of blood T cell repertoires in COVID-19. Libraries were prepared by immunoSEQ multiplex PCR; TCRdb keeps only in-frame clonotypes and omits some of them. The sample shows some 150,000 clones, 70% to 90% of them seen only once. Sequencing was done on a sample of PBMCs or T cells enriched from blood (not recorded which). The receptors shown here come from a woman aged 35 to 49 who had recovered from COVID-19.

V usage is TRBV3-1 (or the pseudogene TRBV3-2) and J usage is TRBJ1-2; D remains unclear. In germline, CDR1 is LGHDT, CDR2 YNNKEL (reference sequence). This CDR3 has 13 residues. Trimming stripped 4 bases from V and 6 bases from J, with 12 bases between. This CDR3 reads CASSRSTDDGYTF. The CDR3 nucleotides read TGTGCCAGCAGCCGTTCGACTGATGATGGCTACACCTTC.

CDR3 region: CASTGVKGLYEQYF. The CDR3 bases are TGTGCCAGTACCGGCGTGAAGGGACTCTACGAGCAGTACTTC. This chain uses TRBV13 with TRBJ2-7; TRBD2 is a possible D gene (6 bases). Germline-derived CDR1 and CDR2 are PRHDT and FYEKMQ (reference sequence). V was trimmed by 9 bases and J by 3 bases, leaving 18 bases between them. The CDR3 extends over 14 amino acids.

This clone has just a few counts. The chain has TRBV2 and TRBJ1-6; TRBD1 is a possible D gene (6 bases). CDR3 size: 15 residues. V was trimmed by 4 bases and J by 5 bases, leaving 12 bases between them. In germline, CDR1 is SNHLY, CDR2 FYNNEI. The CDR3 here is CASSARRQDNSPLHF. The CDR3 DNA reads TGTGCCAGCAGTGCCAGGAGACAGGATAATTCACCCCTCCACTTT.

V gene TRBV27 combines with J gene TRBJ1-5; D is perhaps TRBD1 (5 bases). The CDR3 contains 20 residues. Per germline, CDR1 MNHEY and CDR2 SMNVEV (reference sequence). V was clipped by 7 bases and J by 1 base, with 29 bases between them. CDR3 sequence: CASTGTDGRGIFSSNQPQHF. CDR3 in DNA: TGTGCCAGCACTGGGACGGACGGACGGGGGATCTTCTCCAGCAATCAGCCCCAGCATTTT.

The CDR3 spells CAIRSDRGGYGYTF. The CDR3 DNA reads TGTGCCATCAGGAGCGACAGGGGAGGCTATGGCTACACCTTC. The rearrangement joins TRBV10-3 to TRBJ1-2; 8 bases fit TRBD1. V trimming: 6 bases; J trimming: 4 bases; junction bases outside the gene matches: 7. The length of the CDR3 is 14 residues. The V gene's germline CDR1 is ENHRY and CDR2 SYGVKD.

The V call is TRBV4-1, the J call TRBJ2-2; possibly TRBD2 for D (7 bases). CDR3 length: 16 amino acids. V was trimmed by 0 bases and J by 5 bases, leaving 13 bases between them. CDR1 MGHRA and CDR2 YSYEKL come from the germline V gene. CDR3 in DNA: TGCGCCAGCAGCCAAGAGGGGGGGCGCGGGACCGGGGAGCTGTTTTTT. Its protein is CASSQEGGRGTGELFF.

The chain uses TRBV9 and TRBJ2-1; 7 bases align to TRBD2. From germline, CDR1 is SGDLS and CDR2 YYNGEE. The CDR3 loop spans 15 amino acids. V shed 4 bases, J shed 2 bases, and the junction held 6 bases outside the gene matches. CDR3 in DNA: TGTGCCAGCAGCACAGCGGGGTCTGCCTACAATGAGCAGTTCTTC. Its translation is CASSTAGSAYNEQFF.

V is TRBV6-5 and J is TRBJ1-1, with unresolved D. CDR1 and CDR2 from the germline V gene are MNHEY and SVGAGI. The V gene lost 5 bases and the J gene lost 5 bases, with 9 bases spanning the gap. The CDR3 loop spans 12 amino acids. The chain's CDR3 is CASSQRGTEAFF. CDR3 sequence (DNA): TGTGCCAGCAGTCAACGAGGGACTGAAGCTTTCTTT.

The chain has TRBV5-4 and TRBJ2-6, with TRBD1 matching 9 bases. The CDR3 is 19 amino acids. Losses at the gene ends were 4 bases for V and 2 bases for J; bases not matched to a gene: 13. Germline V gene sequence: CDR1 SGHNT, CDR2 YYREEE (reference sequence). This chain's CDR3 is CASSPGTGNQRAGANVLTF. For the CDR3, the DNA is TGTGCCAGCAGCCCGGGGACAGGGAACCAGCGCGCTGGGGCCAACGTCCTGACTTTC.

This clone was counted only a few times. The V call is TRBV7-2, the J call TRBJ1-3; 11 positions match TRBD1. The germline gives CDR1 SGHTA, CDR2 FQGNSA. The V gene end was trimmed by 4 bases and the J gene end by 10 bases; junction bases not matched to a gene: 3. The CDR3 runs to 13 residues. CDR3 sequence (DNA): TGTGCCAGCAGCTCCGGGACAGGGGGAACCATATATTTT. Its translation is CASSSGTGGTIYF.

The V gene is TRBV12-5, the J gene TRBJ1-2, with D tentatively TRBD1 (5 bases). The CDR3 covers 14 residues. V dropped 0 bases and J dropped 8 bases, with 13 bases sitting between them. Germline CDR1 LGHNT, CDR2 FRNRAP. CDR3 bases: TGTGCTAGTGGTTTGGTTGCCAGGGCTTACGGCTACACCTTC. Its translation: CASGLVARAYGYTF.

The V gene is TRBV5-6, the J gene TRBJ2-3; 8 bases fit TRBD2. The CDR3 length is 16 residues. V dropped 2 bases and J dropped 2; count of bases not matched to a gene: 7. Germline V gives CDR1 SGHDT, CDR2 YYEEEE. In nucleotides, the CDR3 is TGTGCCAGCAGCTTCCCGCGGGGGGTTGTCACAGATACGCAGTATTTT. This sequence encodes CASSFPRGVVTDTQYF.

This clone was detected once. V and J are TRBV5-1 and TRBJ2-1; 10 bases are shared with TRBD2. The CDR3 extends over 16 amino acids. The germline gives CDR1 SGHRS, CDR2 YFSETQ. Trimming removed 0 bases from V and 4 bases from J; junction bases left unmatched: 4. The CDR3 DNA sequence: TGCGCCAGCAGCTTGGATCCGGGACTAGCGTACAATGAGCAGTTCTTC. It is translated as CASSLDPGLAYNEQFF.

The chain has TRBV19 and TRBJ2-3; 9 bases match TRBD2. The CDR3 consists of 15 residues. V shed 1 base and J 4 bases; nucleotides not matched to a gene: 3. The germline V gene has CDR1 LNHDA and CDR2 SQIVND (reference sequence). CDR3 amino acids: CASSIGAGGADTQYF. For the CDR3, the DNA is TGTGCCAGTAGTATAGGAGCGGGGGGCGCAGATACGCAGTATTTT.

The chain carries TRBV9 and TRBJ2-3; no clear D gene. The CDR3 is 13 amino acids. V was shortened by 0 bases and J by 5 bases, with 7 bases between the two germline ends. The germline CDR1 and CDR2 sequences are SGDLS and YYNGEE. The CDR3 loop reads CASSVAPRDTQYF. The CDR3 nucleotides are TGTGCCAGCAGCGTAGCCCCGCGAGATACGCAGTATTTT.

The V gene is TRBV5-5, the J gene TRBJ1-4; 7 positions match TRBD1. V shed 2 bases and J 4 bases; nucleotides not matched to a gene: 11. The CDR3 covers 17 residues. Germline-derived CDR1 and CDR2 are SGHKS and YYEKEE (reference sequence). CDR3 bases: TGTGCCAGCAGCTTTGGGGAAGGGGGACAGAGTAATGAAAAACTGTTTTTT. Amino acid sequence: CASSFGEGGQSNEKLFF.

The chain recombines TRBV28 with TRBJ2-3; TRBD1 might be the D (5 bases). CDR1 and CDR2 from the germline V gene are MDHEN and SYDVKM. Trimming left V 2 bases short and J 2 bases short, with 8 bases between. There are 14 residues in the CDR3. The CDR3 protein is CASSLGAPTDTQYF. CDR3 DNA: TGTGCCAGCAGTTTAGGGGCCCCCACAGATACGCAGTATTTT.